Each of the 19 T cell receptor beta chains below was sequenced from the same sample in a study of cytomegalovirus exposure and HLA in healthy donors (dated by TCRdb to the late 2010s). Libraries were prepared through the immunoSEQ multiplex PCR assay. For the multiplex PCR, a mixture combining 60 forward primers for TCR Vbeta segments and 13 reverse primers for TCR Jbeta segments was used. TCRdb provides this immuneACCESS table in a form limited to in-frame rearrangements. Some clones are lacking; in checked studies, under half of them reflect an unresolved V gene, and why the rest are absent is not known. This sample is represented by around 130,000 clones; roughly four fifths of them were singletons. Jointly, the top ten make up about 1.8% of the sample. Sequenced sample: PBMCs. The receptors were gathered from a man in his forties or fifties in good health and CMV-seronegative.

This sequence joins TRBV4-3 and TRBJ2-7; 7 bases fit TRBD1. The trim removed 3 bases at V and 7 bases at J, leaving 9 bases unmatched. Germline CDR1 LGHNA, CDR2 YSLEER. The CDR3 spans 14 residues. The CDR3: CASSQQGGIEEQYF. The CDR3 DNA reads as TGCGCCAGCAGCCAGCAAGGGGGCATCGAAGAGCAGTACTTC.

V is TRBV20-1 and J is TRBJ2-2; D call uncertain. The CDR3 is 11 amino acids. Trimming took 1 base from V and 7 from J, leaving 4 bases between them. Germline values: CDR1 DFQATT, CDR2 SNEGSKA (reference sequence). The CDR3 coding sequence is TGCAGTGCTAGAGGAGGCGGGGAGCTGTTTTTT. The encoded protein is CSARGGGELFF.

About this clone: Other DNA sequences in the same sample also yield this CDR3. The V gene is TRBV29-1, the J gene TRBJ1-1; D unclear. Trimming took off 4 bases at V and 1 base at J, with 10 bases between the two ends. Germline assignment: CDR1 SQVTM and CDR2 ANQGSEA. The CDR3 covers 13 residues. In DNA form, the CDR3 reads TGCAGCGTTGCGAGAGCGACGAACACTGAAGCTTTCTTT. It is translated as CSVARATNTEAFF.

The V gene is TRBV6-1, the J gene TRBJ1-5; D is uncertain. The V gene lost 4 bases and the J gene lost 6 bases, with 13 bases spanning the gap. Germline CDR1 and CDR2: MNHNS and SASEGT. CDR3 length: 14 amino acids. CDR3 in amino acids: CASSGYLEGQPQHF. CDR3 DNA: TGTGCCAGCAGTGGCTACCTAGAGGGTCAGCCCCAGCATTTT.

The genes are TRBV10-3 and TRBJ2-7, with TRBD1 as a possible D gene (6 bases). Trimming shortened V by 10 bases and J by 5 bases, and 12 bases separated the two germline ends. Germline assignment: CDR1 ENHRY and CDR2 SYGVKD. The CDR3 covers 11 residues. CDR3: CATKTGNEQYF. CDR3 coding DNA: TGTGCCACAAAGACAGGCAACGAGCAGTACTTC.

This chain uses TRBV29-1 with TRBJ2-3, with TRBD2 as a possible D gene (5 bases). This CDR3 has 12 amino acids. V lost 8 bases to trimming and J lost 3 bases, with 12 bases between them. Germline-derived CDR1 and CDR2 are SQVTM and ANQGSEA. CDR3 residues: CSPSLVTDTQYF. The CDR3 nucleotides read TGCAGCCCCTCACTAGTAACAGATACGCAGTATTTT.

This clone was counted once. The rearrangement uses TRBV9 and TRBJ1-1; D gene uncertain. The length of the CDR3 is 14 residues. Trimming removed 0 bases from V and 2 bases from J, with 8 bases in between. Per germline, CDR1 SGDLS and CDR2 YYNGEE. The CDR3 DNA reads as TGTGCCAGCAGCGTAGTGGGCAGAAACACTGAAGCTTTCTTT. As protein: CASSVVGRNTEAFF.

The DNA of the CDR3 is TGTGCCAGTGGGGGACACGGGACTAGCGAGGAGACCCAGTACTTC. This codes for CASGGHGTSEETQYF. V and J are TRBV28 and TRBJ2-5, with 10 positions matching TRBD2. After removal of 9 bases from V and 5 bases from J, the junction contained 12 bases not matched to a gene. Looked up from germline, CDR1 is MDHEN and CDR2 is SYDVKM. The CDR3 spans 15 residues.

The sample holds one count of this clone. The V call is TRBV19, the J call TRBJ2-1; 9 bases are shared with TRBD2. In germline, CDR1 is LNHDA, CDR2 SQIVND (reference sequence). After removal of 4 bases from V and 9 bases from J, the junction contained 10 bases not matched to a gene. The CDR3 has 15 amino acids. The CDR3 DNA follows: TGTGCCAGTAGTACCTATAGCGGGGGAGGAGGTGAGCAGTTCTTC. It specifies CASSTYSGGGGEQFF.

The rearrangement links TRBV10-2 to TRBJ2-1; 11 positions agree with TRBD2. The CDR3 spans 15 residues. CDR1 is WSHSY and CDR2 is SAAADI in the germline V gene. J lost 7 bases, V lost 5 bases, and 7 bases had no gene match. The CDR3 loop is CASSISGGARNEQFF. In nucleotides, the CDR3 is TGCGCCAGCAGTATTAGCGGGGGGGCACGGAATGAGCAGTTCTTC.

This rearrangement joins TRBV15 to TRBJ1-2; 10 nucleotides align to TRBD1. The CDR3 contains 15 residues. From germline, CDR1 is LNHNV and CDR2 YYDKDF (reference sequence). The ends lost 4 bases at V and 4 bases at J; junction bases unmatched: 6. The chain's CDR3 is CATSTRQGAFYGYTF. The CDR3 DNA sequence: TGTGCCACCAGCACCCGACAGGGGGCTTTCTATGGCTACACCTTC.

This chain links TRBV19 with TRBJ2-1; D is uncertain. Germline values: CDR1 LNHDA, CDR2 SQIVND (reference sequence). V lost 3 bases and J 4 bases, leaving 10 bases between the germline ends. The CDR3 contains 14 residues. CDR3 in amino acids: CASSMSQKYNEQFF. Here the CDR3 DNA reads TGTGCCAGTAGTATGTCTCAGAAGTACAATGAGCAGTTCTTC.

This rearrangement joins TRBV18 to TRBJ1-2; 9 bases line up with TRBD1. This CDR3 spans 15 amino acids. V lost 3 bases, J lost 3 bases, and 5 bases stayed unmatched. Germline V gives CDR1 KGHSH, CDR2 LQKENI. DNA for the CDR3: TGTGCCAGCTCACCCAGACAGGGGGAGTACTATGGCTACACCTTC. This translates into CASSPRQGEYYGYTF.

J is TRBJ2-7 and V is TRBV10-1; 7 nucleotides align to TRBD2. With V trimmed by 2 bases and J by 3 bases, 7 bases remained unmatched. The CDR3 consists of 15 residues. Germline V gene data show CDR1 as WNHNN and CDR2 as SYGVQD (reference sequence). The CDR3 coding sequence is TGCGCCAGCAGTGAGGGCGTAGGCGGGGGCTACGAGCAGTACTTC. Translated, it gives CASSEGVGGGYEQYF.

This clone has just a few counts. This chain links TRBV15 with TRBJ1-2, with D possibly being TRBD1 (6 bases). The germline V and J ends were trimmed by 1 base and 8 bases, with 14 bases remaining between them. CDR3 size: 14 residues. Germline loops: CDR1 LNHNV, CDR2 YYDKDF (reference sequence). The DNA of the CDR3 is TGTGCCACCAGCAGAGTACCGGGGGGCCTAGGCTACACCTTC. Its translation is CATSRVPGGLGYTF.

This sequence joins TRBV28 and TRBJ1-3; 11 bases match TRBD1. The V and J ends lost 4 bases and 4 bases, in that order; junction bases with no gene match: 3. The CDR3 length is 15 residues. Germline V gene lookup returns CDR1 MDHEN and CDR2 SYDVKM. CDR3 nucleotide sequence: TGTGCCAGCAGTTGGACAGGGGGCTTCGGAAACACCATATATTTT. Protein product: CASSWTGGFGNTIYF.

This rearrangement joins TRBV10-3 to TRBJ1-6; TRBD1 might be the D (5 bases). The CDR3 totals 12 residues. Germline CDR1 is ENHRY and CDR2 is SYGVKD. V lost 6 bases to trimming and J lost 9 bases, with 9 bases between them. In DNA, the CDR3 is TGTGCCATCAGGGACACAAGTTCACCCCTCCACTTT. Amino acid sequence: CAIRDTSSPLHF.

The V gene is TRBV30, the J gene TRBJ1-1; perhaps TRBD1 as D (5 bases). In germline, CDR1 is GTSNPN, CDR2 SVGIG (reference sequence). V was cut by 1 base and J by 6 bases, with 6 bases left in between. This CDR3 is 11 amino acids long. The DNA of the CDR3 is TGTGCCTGGAGTGAAGGGGCTGAAGCTTTCTTT. Protein product: CAWSEGAEAFF.

The chain carries TRBV4-1 and TRBJ2-5; TRBD2 matches at 9 bases. The J call may be wrong; the DNA end is better matched by TRBJ2-7. CDR3 length equals 13 residues. Germline V gives CDR1 MGHRA, CDR2 YSYEKL. The CDR3 loop is CASSLAGVAEQYF. The CDR3 nucleotides read TGCGCCAGCAGCCTAGCGGGAGTGGCCGAGCAGTACTTC.